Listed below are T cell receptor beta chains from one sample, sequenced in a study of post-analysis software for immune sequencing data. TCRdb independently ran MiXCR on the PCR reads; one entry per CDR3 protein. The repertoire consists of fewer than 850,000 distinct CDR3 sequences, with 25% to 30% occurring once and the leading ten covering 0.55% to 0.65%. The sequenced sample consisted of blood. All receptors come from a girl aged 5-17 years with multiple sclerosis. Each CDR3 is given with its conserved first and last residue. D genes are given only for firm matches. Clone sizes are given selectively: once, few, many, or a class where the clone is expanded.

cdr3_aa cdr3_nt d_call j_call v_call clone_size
CATTSGDTDTQYF TGTGCCACTACTAGCGGGGACACGGATACGCAGTATTTT TRBD2 TRBJ2-3 TRBV28 -
CSVEIAGGADTQYF TGCAGCGTTGAGATAGCGGGAGGGGCGGATACGCAGTATTTT TRBD2 TRBJ2-3 TRBV29-1 -
CASSLKFKKIYEQYF TGTGCCAGCAGCTTAAAGTTCAAAAAAATCTACGAGCAGTACTTC - TRBJ2-7 TRBV11-2 few
CSVRAGRADTQYF TGCAGTGTACGAGCGGGAAGGGCAGATACGCAGTATTTT TRBD2 TRBJ2-3 TRBV20-1 -
CSARDQGGPSSYEQYF TGCAGTGCTAGAGATCAGGGTGGGCCGAGCTCCTACGAGCAGTACTTC - TRBJ2-7 TRBV20-1 many
CASSPNLGLAIPEQYF TGTGCCAGCAGCCCGAATTTGGGACTAGCGATCCCCGAGCAGTACTTC TRBD2 TRBJ2-7 TRBV7-9 -
CSATVGNQPQHF TGCAGTGCTACCGTCGGCAATCAGCCCCAGCATTTT - TRBJ1-5 TRBV20-1 many
CASSEYGDGTGAQFF TGTGCCAGCAGTGAATATGGGGACGGAACCGGGGCCCAGTTCTTC - TRBJ2-1 TRBV25-1 -
CASNFGLAPMYNEQFF TGTGCCAGCAATTTCGGCCTAGCCCCGATGTACAATGAGCAGTTCTTC - TRBJ2-1 TRBV28 -
CASSSIQGNTDTQYF TGTGCCAGCAGCTCCATACAGGGAAACACAGATACGCAGTATTTT - TRBJ2-3 TRBV11-2 few
CSARDTSGYNEQFF TGCAGTGCTAGAGATACTAGCGGCTACAATGAGCAGTTCTTC TRBD2 TRBJ2-1 TRBV20-1 -
CASSQDWRMAGGPGEQYF TGCGCCAGCAGCCAAGATTGGAGGATGGCGGGAGGGCCTGGAGAGCAGTACTTC TRBD2 TRBJ2-7 TRBV4-3 -
CSASGTRLYEQFF TGCAGTGCTAGTGGGACTCGATTGTATGAGCAGTTCTTC - TRBJ2-1 TRBV20-1 few
CSAAPGTTNEKLFF TGCAGTGCTGCCCCGGGGACAACTAATGAAAAACTGTTTTTT - TRBJ1-4 TRBV20-1 -
CASTRMVETSTDTQYF TGTGCCAGCACCCGAATGGTAGAAACTAGCACAGATACGCAGTATTTT - TRBJ2-3 TRBV9 -
CASSQDRGSGLAGGEQFF TGCGCCAGCAGCCAAGATCGCGGAAGCGGACTAGCGGGAGGTGAGCAGTTCTTC TRBD2 TRBJ2-1 TRBV4-3 few
CASSPRWGFEAFF TGTGCCAGCAGCCCCAGGTGGGGGTTTGAAGCTTTCTTT - TRBJ1-1 TRBV7-2 few
CSARLPAGGDEKLFF TGCAGTGCCCGCCTCCCGGCAGGGGGCGATGAAAAACTGTTTTTT TRBD1 TRBJ1-4 TRBV20-1 -
CASSTRLAGVYEQYF TGTGCCAGCAGCACTAGACTAGCGGGAGTTTACGAGCAGTACTTC TRBD2 TRBJ2-7 TRBV7-9 few
CSVSSVRSYEQYF TGCAGCGTCTCTAGCGTTCGCTCCTACGAGCAGTACTTC - TRBJ2-7 TRBV29-1 few
CSATSDGTEAFF TGCAGTGCTACATCGGATGGCACTGAAGCTTTCTTT - TRBJ1-1 TRBV20-1 -
CTSGRTGDTEAFF TGCACCAGCGGAAGAACAGGGGACACTGAAGCTTTCTTT TRBD1 TRBJ1-1 TRBV5-1 few
CSANGGRLQETQYF TGCAGTGCTAACGGCGGAAGGCTACAAGAGACCCAGTACTTC - TRBJ2-5 TRBV20-1 once